This T cell receptor (beta chain) was sequenced during a study of T cells in Graves' hyperthyroidism and ophthalmopathy. The CDR3 sequence is 16 residues long. The germline gives CDR1 SEHNR, CDR2 FQNEAQ (reference sequence). After removal of 1 base from V and 3 bases from J, the junction contained 6 bases not matched to a gene. TCR beta CDR3 sequences were amplified from RNA transcripts. RT-PCR in the first round (using the HTBI primer set) targeted the TCR CDR3. TCRdb passed the multiplex PCR reads through MiXCR, listing each CDR3 protein once. The repertoire includes 560,000 or so distinct CDR3 sequences, less than 20% of them detected once, and 45% to 50% sits in the top ten. This clonotype came up many times.

This clonotype originated in a man aged 35 to 55 with Graves' ophthalmopathy. Material for sequencing was blood. The chain carries TRBV7-9 and TRBJ1-1; 9 bases agree with TRBD1. Written as DNA, the CDR3 is TGTGCCAGCAGCTTAGGGACAGGGGTAAGGTACACTGAAGCTTTCTTT. It encodes CASSLGTGVRYTEAFF.